These T cell receptor beta chains were read from a single sample in a study of cytomegalovirus exposure and HLA in healthy donors. Here immunoSEQ multiplex PCR was the method, and the copy in TCRdb shows in-frame clones only, minus some. This sample has about 350,000 clones, with about 85% found just once. Sequencing used PBMCs. Source of these receptors: a woman in her 30s in good health and CMV-seropositive. CDR3s include the opening cysteine and the closing phenylalanine or tryptophan. Fields, in order: V gene, CDR3 protein.

TRBV7-9 CASSFSFGGETQYF
TRBV5-1 CASSPRQGTVDNEQFF
TRBV10-3 CAISDGNYGYTF
TRBV4-3 CASSQGVSSYNSPLHF
TRBV27 CASSLGAFAPDGYTF
TRBV4-3 CASSQDLWTSGGAEADTQYF
TRBV9 CASCTGSSYNEQFF
TRBV30 CAWSTDRVWKTQYF
TRBV5-6 CASSLGLGFEQYF
TRBV10-2 CASSDTSADEQYF
TRBV2 CASSVGQSAFF
TRBV27 CASSGWTEYNSPLHF
TRBV13 CASSSAGGDTQYF
TRBV5-6 CASNRNLGGPGETQYF
TRBV6-1 CASSGTPTRYSNQPQHF
TRBV30 CAWSVATLYNGYTF